The 10 T cell receptor beta chains below all came from one sample that was sequenced in a study of spatial heterogeneity in lung cancer. TCRdb used MiXCR to reprocess the 5' RACE reads, holding one entry per CDR3 protein. Of about 120,000 distinct CDR3 sequences in the sample, approximately 11% were seen once. Sample time point: blood at routine non-recurrence follow-up after resection. Sequenced here: PBMCs, sampled at follow-up. Receptor source: a female donor with early-stage non-small cell lung cancer.

This clonotype was counted only a few times. The chain uses TRBV29-1 and TRBJ2-7; D gene ambiguous. V lost 2 bases to trimming and J lost 2 bases, with 4 bases between them. Germline V CDR1 and CDR2: SQVTM, ANQGSEA. CDR3 size: 11 residues. CDR3 sequence: CSVETTYEQYF. The CDR3 DNA is TGCAGCGTTGAAACTACCTACGAGCAGTACTTC.

This clonotype showed up many times. The chain links TRBV19 to TRBJ2-2; TRBD2 matches at 13 bases. CDR1 and CDR2 (germline): LNHDA, SQIVND (reference sequence). The CDR3 extends over 19 amino acids. Trimming removed 5 bases from V and 5 bases from J; junction bases left unmatched: 14. CDR3 nucleotide sequence: TGTGCCAGTAGTCCCCACCTCCGGGGACTAGCGGGAAGGACCGGGGAGCTGTTTTTT. This translates into CASSPHLRGLAGRTGELFF.

This clonotype was seen more than once but under ten times. CDR3 protein: CASSQEFRGTEAFF. Written as DNA, the CDR3 is TGTGCCAGCAGCCAAGAGTTCAGGGGGACTGAAGCTTTCTTT. V is TRBV3-1 and J is TRBJ1-1; the match to TRBD1 covers 7 bases. The CDR3 runs to 14 residues. Per germline, CDR1 LGHDT and CDR2 YNNKEL (reference sequence). V was pared by 0 bases and J by 5 bases, with 3 bases of the junction left unmatched.

This clonotype has only a few counts. The V and J genes are TRBV5-1 and TRBJ2-1; the D is unclear. The V gene's germline CDR1 is SGHRS and CDR2 YFSETQ. The CDR3 extends over 13 amino acids. Trimming left V 0 bases short and J 5 bases short, with 6 bases between. The CDR3 protein is CASSLDRNNEQFF. The CDR3 coding sequence is TGCGCCAGCAGCTTGGACAGAAACAATGAGCAGTTCTTC.

The chain has TRBV10-2 and TRBJ2-1; possibly TRBD2 for D (5 bases). Germline V gene lookup returns CDR1 WSHSY and CDR2 SAAADI. CDR3 length equals 15 residues. V lost 1 base and J 4 bases, leaving 11 bases between the germline ends. The CDR3 loop is CASSEYGGRYNEQFF. CDR3 DNA: TGCGCCAGCAGTGAGTATGGCGGGCGATACAATGAGCAGTTCTTC.

This clonotype has more than one count but fewer than ten. This CDR3 is CASSQAAWGQPQHF. The CDR3 DNA sequence: TGTGCCAGCAGCCAGGCAGCCTGGGGGCAGCCCCAGCATTTT. The chain has TRBV3-1 and TRBJ1-5; D is perhaps TRBD1 (5 bases). The germline V and J ends were trimmed by 3 bases and 7 bases, with 13 bases remaining between them. CDR1 and CDR2 from the germline V gene are LGHDT and YNNKEL (reference sequence). CDR3 length equals 14 residues.

This chain links TRBV6-9 with TRBJ1-2; D is undetermined. The germline V gene has CDR1 MNHGY and CDR2 SVAAGI. The CDR3 is made up of 13 amino acids. The ends were cut back, 2 bases at V and 5 bases at J, with 9 bases in the middle. The CDR3 reads CASSYEGKYGYTF. The DNA for the CDR3 is TGTGCCAGCAGTTATGAGGGAAAATATGGCTACACCTTC.

This clonotype was seen at least ten times. J is TRBJ1-1 and V is TRBV2, with unresolved D. V was shortened by 6 bases and J by 1 base, with 9 bases between the two germline ends. CDR3 length equals 13 residues. Germline CDR1 is SNHLY and CDR2 is FYNNEI. The CDR3, as DNA: TGTGCCAGCAGCTACGCAGGGAACACTGAAGCTTTCTTT. Translation: CASSYAGNTEAFF.

This clonotype was counted ten times or more. V and J are TRBV27 and TRBJ1-1; D not certain. Germline V gene data show CDR1 as MNHEY and CDR2 as SMNVEV (reference sequence). CDR3 length equals 14 residues. V was pared by 3 bases and J by 0 bases, with 8 bases between. CDR3 sequence (DNA): TGTGCCAGCAGTTTCGGTGCCATGAACACTGAAGCTTTCTTT. This gives the protein CASSFGAMNTEAFF.

As concerns this clonotype: It may be a read error: a sequence one base away is much more abundant. The chain couples TRBV6-5 to TRBJ2-1; 10 bases fit TRBD1. The CDR3 consists of 15 residues. The germline gives CDR1 MNHEY, CDR2 SVGAGI. The CDR3 bases are TGTGCCAGCGGGACAGGGGAATCCCGGAAGGGTGAGCAGTTGTTC. It yields the protein CASGTGESRKGEQLF.